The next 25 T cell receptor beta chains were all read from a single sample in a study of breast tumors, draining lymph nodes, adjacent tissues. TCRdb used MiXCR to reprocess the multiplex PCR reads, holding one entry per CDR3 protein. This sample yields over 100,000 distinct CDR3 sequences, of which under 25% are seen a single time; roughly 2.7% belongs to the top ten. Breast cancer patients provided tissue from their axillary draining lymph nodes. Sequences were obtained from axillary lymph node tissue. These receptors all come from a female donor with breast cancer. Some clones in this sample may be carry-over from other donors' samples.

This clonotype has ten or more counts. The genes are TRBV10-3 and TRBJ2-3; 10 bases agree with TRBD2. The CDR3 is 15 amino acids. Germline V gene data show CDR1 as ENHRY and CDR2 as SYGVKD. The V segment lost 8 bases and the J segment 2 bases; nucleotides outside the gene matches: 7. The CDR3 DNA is TGTGCCATCGGTGGGCTAGCGGGAGACACAGATACGCAGTATTTT. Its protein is CAIGGLAGDTDTQYF.

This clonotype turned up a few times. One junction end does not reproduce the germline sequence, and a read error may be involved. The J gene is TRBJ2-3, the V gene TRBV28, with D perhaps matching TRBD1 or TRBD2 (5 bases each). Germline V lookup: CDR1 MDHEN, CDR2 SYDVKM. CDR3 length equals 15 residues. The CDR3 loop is CASSFYRDRTDTQYF. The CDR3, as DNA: TGTGCCAGCAGTTTCTATCGGGACCGCACGGATACGCAGTATTTT.

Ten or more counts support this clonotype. In DNA form, the CDR3 reads TGTGCCAGCGAACGGACAGGGGGCTACGAGCAGTACTTC. Translating it yields CASERTGGYEQYF. V is TRBV12-3 or TRBV12-4 and J is TRBJ2-7, with 10 bases fitting TRBD1. This CDR3 is 13 amino acids long. Trimming removed 8 bases from V and 3 bases from J; junction bases left unmatched: 4.

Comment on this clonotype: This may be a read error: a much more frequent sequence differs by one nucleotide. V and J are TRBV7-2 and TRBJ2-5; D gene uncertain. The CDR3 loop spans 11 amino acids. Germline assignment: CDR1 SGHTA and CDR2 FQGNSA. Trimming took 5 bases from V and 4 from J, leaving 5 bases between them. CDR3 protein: CASSQPETQYF. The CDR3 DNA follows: TGTGCCAGCAGCCAACCAGAGACCCAGTACTTC.

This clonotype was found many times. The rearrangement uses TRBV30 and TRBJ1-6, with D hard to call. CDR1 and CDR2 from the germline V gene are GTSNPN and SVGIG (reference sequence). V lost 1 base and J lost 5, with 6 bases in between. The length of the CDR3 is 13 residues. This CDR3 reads CAWSGQNNSPLHF. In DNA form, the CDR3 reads TGTGCCTGGAGTGGGCAAAATAATTCACCCCTCCACTTT.

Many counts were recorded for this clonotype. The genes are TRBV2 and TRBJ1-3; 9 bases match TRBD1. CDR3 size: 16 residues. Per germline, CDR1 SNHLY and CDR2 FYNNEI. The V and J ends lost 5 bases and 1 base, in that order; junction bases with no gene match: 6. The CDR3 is CASSRDRDQSGNTIYF. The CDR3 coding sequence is TGTGCCAGCAGTCGGGACAGGGACCAATCTGGAAACACCATATATTTT. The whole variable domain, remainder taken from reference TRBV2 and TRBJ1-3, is EPEVTQTPSHQVTQMGQEVILRCVPISNHLYFYWYRQILGQKVEFLVSFYNNEISEKSEIFDDQFSVERPDGSNFTLKIRSTKLEDSAMYFCASSRDRDQSGNTIYFGEGSWLTVV.

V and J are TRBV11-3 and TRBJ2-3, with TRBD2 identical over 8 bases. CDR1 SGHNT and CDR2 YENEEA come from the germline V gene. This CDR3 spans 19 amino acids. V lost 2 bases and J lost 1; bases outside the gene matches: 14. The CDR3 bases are TGTGCCAGCAGCTTAATGGGAAGGGCTACTAGCGGTGGCACAGATACGCAGTATTTT. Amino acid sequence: CASSLMGRATSGGTDTQYF. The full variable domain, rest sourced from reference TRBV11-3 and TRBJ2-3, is EAGVVQSPRYKIIEKKQPVAFWCNPISGHNTLYWYLQNLGQGPELLIRYENEEAVDDSQLPKDRFSAERLKGVDSTLKIQPAELGDSAVYLCASSLMGRATSGGTDTQYFGPGTRLTVL.

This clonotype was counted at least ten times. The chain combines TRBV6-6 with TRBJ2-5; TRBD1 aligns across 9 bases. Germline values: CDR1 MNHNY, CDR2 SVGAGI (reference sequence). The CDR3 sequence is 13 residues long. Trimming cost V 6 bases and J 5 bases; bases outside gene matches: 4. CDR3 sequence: CASRDRGGETQYF. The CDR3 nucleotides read TGTGCCAGCAGGGACAGGGGAGGCGAGACCCAGTACTTC.

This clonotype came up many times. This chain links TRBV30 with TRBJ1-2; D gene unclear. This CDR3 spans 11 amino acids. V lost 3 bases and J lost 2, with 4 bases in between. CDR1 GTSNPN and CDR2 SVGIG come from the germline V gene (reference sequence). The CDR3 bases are TGTGCCTGGAGGGACAACTATGGCTACACCTTC. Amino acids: CAWRDNYGYTF.

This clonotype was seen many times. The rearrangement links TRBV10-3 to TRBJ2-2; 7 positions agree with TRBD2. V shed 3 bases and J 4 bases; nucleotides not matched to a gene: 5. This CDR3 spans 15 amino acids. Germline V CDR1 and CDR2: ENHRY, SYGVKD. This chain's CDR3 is CAISDVGGSTGELFF. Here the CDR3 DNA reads TGTGCCATCAGTGACGTCGGGGGGTCCACCGGGGAGCTGTTTTTT.

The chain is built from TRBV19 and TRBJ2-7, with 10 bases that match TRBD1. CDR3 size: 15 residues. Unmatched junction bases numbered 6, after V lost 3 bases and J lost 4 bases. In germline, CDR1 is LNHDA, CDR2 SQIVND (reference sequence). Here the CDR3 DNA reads TGTGCCAGTAGTATCCAAAGACAGGGGGCGTACGAGCAGTACTTC. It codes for CASSIQRQGAYEQYF.

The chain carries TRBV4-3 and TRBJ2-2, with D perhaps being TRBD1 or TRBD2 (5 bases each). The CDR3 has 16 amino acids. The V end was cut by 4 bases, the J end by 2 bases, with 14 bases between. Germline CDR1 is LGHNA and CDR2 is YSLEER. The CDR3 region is CASSRRADKNTGELFF. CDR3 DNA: TGCGCCAGCAGCCGAAGAGCGGACAAAAACACCGGGGAGCTGTTTTTT.

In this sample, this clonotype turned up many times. CDR3 nucleotide sequence: TGTGCCACCAGTGATTCAGGGGGCGCGGGTCAGCCCCAGCATTTT. It is translated as CATSDSGGAGQPQHF. The chain links TRBV24-1 to TRBJ1-5; TRBD1 matches 8 bases. The CDR3 length is 15 residues. Looked up from germline, CDR1 is KGHDR and CDR2 is SFDVKD. Losses at the gene ends were 2 bases for V and 6 bases for J; bases not matched to a gene: 5.

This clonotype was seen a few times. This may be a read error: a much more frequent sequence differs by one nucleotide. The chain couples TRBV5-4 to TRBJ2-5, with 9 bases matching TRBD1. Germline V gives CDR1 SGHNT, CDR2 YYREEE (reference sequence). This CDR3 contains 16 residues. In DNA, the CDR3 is TGTGTCAGCAGCAGGCCCAAACAGGGGGCACAAGAGACCCAGTACTTC. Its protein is CVSSRPKQGAQETQYF.

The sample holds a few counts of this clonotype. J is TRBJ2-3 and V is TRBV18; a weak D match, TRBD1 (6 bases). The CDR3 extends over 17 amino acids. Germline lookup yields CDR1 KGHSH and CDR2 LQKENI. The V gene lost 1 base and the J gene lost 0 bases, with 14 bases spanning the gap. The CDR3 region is CASSPLDRLTSTDTQYF. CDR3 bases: TGTGCCAGCTCACCACTCGACAGGTTGACTAGCACAGATACGCAGTATTTT.

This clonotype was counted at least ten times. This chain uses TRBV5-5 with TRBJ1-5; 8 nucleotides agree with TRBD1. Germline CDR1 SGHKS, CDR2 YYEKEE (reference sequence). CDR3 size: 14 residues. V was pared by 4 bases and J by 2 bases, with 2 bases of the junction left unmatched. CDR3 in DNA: TGTGCCAGCAGCCCGACAGGGGGCAATCAGCCCCAGCATTTT. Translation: CASSPTGGNQPQHF.

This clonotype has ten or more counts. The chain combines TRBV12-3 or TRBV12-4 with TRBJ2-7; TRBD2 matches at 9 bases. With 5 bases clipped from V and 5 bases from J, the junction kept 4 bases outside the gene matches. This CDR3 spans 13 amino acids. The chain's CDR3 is CASSKLAGDEQYF. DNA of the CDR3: TGTGCCAGCAGTAAACTAGCGGGCGACGAGCAGTACTTC.

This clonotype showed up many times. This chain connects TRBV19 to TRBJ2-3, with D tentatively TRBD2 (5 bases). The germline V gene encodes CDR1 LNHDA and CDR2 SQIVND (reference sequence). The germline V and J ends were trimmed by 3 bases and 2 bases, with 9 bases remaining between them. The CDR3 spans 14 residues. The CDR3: CASSIGSDTDTQYF. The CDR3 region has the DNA TGTGCCAGTAGTATCGGTAGCGACACAGATACGCAGTATTTT.

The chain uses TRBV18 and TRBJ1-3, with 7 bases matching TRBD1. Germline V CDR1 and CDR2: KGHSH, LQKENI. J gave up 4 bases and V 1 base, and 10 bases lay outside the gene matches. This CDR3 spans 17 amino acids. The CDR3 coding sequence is TGTGCCAGCTCACCACGGCACAGGGGAGGCACAGGAAACACCATATATTTT. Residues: CASSPRHRGGTGNTIYF. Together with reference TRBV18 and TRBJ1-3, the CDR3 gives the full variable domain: NAGVMQNPRHLVRRRGQEARLRCSPMKGHSHVYWYRQLPEEGLKFMVYLQKENIIDESGMPKERFSAEFPKEGPSILRIQQVVRGDSAAYFCASSPRHRGGTGNTIYFGEGSWLTVV.

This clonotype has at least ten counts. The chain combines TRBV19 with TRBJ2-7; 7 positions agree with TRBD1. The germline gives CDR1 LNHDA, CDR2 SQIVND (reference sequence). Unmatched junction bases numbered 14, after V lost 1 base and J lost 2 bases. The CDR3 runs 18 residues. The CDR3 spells CASSIALPTGYFPYEQYF. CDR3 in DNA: TGTGCCAGTAGTATAGCCCTACCGACAGGGTATTTCCCCTACGAGCAGTACTTC.

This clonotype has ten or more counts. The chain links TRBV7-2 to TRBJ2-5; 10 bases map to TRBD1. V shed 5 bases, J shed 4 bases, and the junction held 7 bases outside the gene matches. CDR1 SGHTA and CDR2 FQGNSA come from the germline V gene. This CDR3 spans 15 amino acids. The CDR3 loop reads CASSPGQGFGETQYF. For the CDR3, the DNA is TGTGCCAGCAGCCCGGGACAGGGGTTCGGAGAGACCCAGTACTTC.

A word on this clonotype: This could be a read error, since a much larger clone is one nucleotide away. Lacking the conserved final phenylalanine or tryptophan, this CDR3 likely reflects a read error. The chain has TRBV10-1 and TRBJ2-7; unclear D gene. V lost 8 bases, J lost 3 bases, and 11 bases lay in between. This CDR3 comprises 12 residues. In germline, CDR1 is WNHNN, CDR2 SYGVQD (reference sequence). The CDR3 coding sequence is TGCGCCAGCGAATGCCAGTTCTACGAGCAGTACCTC. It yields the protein CASECQFYEQYL.

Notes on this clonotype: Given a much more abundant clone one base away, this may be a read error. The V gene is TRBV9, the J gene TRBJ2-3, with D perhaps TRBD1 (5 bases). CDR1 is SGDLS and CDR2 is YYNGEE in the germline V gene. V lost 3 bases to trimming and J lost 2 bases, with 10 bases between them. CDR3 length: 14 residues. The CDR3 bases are TGTGCCAGCAGCGCAACAGGATCCACAGATACGCAGTATTTT. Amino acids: CASSATGSTDTQYF.

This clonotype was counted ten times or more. CDR3 in DNA: TGCAGTGCTAGAATGGGTGGGAGGAACACAGATACGCAGTATTTT. Protein product: CSARMGGRNTDTQYF. The chain is built from TRBV20-1 and TRBJ2-3; D might be TRBD2 (6 bases). Per germline, CDR1 DFQATT and CDR2 SNEGSKA (reference sequence). The CDR3 is 15 amino acids. Trimming took 2 bases from V and 2 from J, leaving 14 bases between them.

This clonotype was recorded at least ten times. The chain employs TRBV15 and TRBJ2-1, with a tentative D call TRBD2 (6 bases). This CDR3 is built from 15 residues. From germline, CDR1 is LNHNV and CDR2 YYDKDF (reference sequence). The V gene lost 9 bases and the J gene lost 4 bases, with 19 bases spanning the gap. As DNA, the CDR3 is TGTGCCACTTTAAACCGGGACTCGCATTACAATGAGCAGTTCTTC. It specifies CATLNRDSHYNEQFF.